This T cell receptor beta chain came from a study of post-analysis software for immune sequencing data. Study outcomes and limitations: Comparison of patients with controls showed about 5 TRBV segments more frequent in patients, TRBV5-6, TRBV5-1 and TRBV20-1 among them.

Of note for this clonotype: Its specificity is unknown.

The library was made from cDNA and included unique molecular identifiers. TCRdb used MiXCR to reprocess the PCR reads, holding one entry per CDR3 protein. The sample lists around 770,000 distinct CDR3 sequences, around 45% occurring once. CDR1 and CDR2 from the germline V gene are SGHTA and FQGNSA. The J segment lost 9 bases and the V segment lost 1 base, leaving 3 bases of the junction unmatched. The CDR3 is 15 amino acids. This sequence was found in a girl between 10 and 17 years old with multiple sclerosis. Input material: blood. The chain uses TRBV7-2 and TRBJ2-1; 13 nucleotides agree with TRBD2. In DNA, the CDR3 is TGTGCCAGCAGCTTAGGGGGACTAGCGGGAAGTGAGCAGTTCTTC. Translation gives CASSLGGLAGSEQFF.